The sequence of this T cell receptor (beta chain) was determined in a study of blood T cell repertoires in COVID-19 (dated by TCRdb to about 2020). Broadly, across the study: The collaborator samples originated in the United States, Italy and Spain and spanned the acute and convalescent phases of COVID-19. Samples came from the ongoing ImmuneRACE study (first 160 participants) plus 1,254 subjects from 6 global collaborators. The dataset comprised deeply sampled blood TCRbeta repertoires from subjects exposed to, actively infected with, or recovered from COVID-19. Nearly every sample came with metadata listing a de-identified subject ID, COVID-19 status, age in years and sex. A freely available public database, intended as a resource for researchers studying the immune response to SARS-CoV-2, is where the repertoires were released. Where available, HLA class I and class II types were taken from metadata supplied by the sample provider and were not determined by assay-based typing. The material from the prospective study consisted of cDNA or gDNA derived from T cells, B-cell-depleted T cells, or PBMCs. Results and caveats for the whole study, not just this receptor: The quantity of clinical and demographic metadata differed by source and by participant and was supplied without curation.

On this clone: The specificity of this receptor is unknown. Base qualities are missing; no much larger clone stands one base away.

Collaborating institutions collected whole blood in K2EDTA tubes following their own protocols. For TCRbeta analysis, collaborator samples were shipped as frozen whole blood, as isolated PBMCs, or as DNA extracted from either sample type. The immunoSEQ Assay, a bias-controlled multiplex PCR, was used to amplify TCRbeta CDR3 regions from genomic DNA. The study's own analysis went as follows. Within the assay, amplification of reference gene primers was used to estimate how many nucleated cells each sample contained. To quantify the absolute abundance of each unique TCRbeta CDR3 rearrangement, sequence reads were collapsed and filtered. For each sample, productive Simpson clonality was calculated as the square root of Simpson's diversity index over productive rearrangements. TCRdb stores this immuneACCESS table with in-frame sequences only. Part of the clones is absent; in the studies checked, under half of the shortfall reflects unresolved V genes, and no reason is known for the rest. The V and J calls and clone size were taken over from that table, and D and trimming were inferred from the DNA. This sample is represented by 110,000 or so clones; approximately 83% of them were singletons. The top ten hold 4% to 5% of the sample.

The CDR3 runs 17 residues from the cysteine to the phenylalanine. The kept DNA is CDR3 alone, 51 bases in frame from the first base. This sequence uses TRBV21-1 and TRBJ1-5. TRBV21-1 is recorded as a pseudogene. The receptor's source is a man aged 50-60 years with acute or convalescent COVID-19. Sequenced sample: peripheral blood. The CDR3 protein: CASQTGGGSRSNQPQHF. The DNA sequence is as follows: TGTGCCAGCCAAACGGGAGGGGGCTCCCGAAGCAATCAGCCCCAGCATTTT.